This TCR beta chain emerged from a study of early T cells in non-severe SARS-CoV-2 infection. Study as a whole: Unpaired chains resulted from sequencing bulk RNA of unsorted whole blood.

As concerns this clonotype: Its target is not known.

Regarding the study as a whole: Anti-spike CD8 responses were favored by VDJdb matching, which missed private and CD4 specificities.

In the library, individual cDNA molecules carried attached unique molecular identifiers. TCRdb ran MiXCR on the 5' RACE reads and lists one entry per CDR3 protein. The table records tens of thousands of distinct CDR3 sequences, more than 13% of them present only once. This CDR3 contains 15 residues. Germline-derived CDR1 and CDR2 are SGDLS and YYNGEE. V lost 2 bases, J lost 3 bases, and 11 bases lay in between. The receptor was derived from an adult who was a healthcare worker with PCR-confirmed SARS-CoV-2 infection or an uninfected control (not recorded which). This chain links TRBV9 with TRBJ2-2; D is perhaps TRBD2 (6 bases). Sequencing was carried out using whole blood. CDR3 DNA sequence: TGTGCCAGCAGCGTGGAGGGATTCTACACCGGGGAGCTGTTTTTT. Translated: CASSVEGFYTGELFF.